This T cell receptor (beta chain) emerged from a study of cytomegalovirus exposure and HLA in healthy donors. PCR employed 60 Vbeta and 13 Jbeta primers. Libraries were prepared by immunoSEQ multiplex PCR; TCRdb keeps only in-frame clonotypes and omits some of them. Here the sample spans fewer than 120,000 clones, more than 60% being singletons. Looked up from germline, CDR1 is SGHNT and CDR2 is YYREEE (reference sequence). V was trimmed by 4 bases and J by 1 base, leaving 8 bases between them. The CDR3 length is 13 residues. The sequence derives from a man aged 30 to 39 in good health and CMV-seropositive. V and J are TRBV5-4 and TRBJ1-1; no reliable D call. The material sequenced was PBMCs. The CDR3 region is CASSKTPNTEAFF. The CDR3 region has the DNA TGTGCCAGCAGCAAAACACCGAACACTGAAGCTTTCTTT.